This T cell receptor (beta chain) was sequenced during a study of the immune and genomic landscape of osteosarcoma. Looking at the study overall: Patients were roughly 58% male; around 80% had localized disease.

This clone was counted between two and nine times. The target antigen is unknown. General study results and limits: Clonality was low: mean roughly 0.09, highest over 0.28, suggesting limited expansion. Clonality was higher in immune-hot C3 than cold C1, yet still low. A single dominant hyperexpanded clone appeared in about 5 cases, each with <100 clonotypes.

Poor-prognosis osteosarcoma patients supplied post-treatment primary, local recurrence and metastasis tumor specimens. The CDR3 runs to 12 residues. CDR1 is SQVTM and CDR2 is ANQGSEA in the germline V gene. V lost 6 bases and J lost 1, with 9 bases in between. Profiling relied on immunoSEQ multiplex PCR, and the TCRdb table lists in-frame clones only, not all of them. The sample lists fewer than 6,500 clones; 60% to 70% were seen once. Sequenced sample: osteosarcoma tumor tissue from the lung. The receptor was isolated from a human donor with osteosarcoma. The chain couples TRBV29-1 to TRBJ1-1; possibly TRBD1 for D (5 bases). The DNA for the CDR3 is TGCAGCGTCACCAGGGCGAACACTGAAGCTTTCTTT. Its translation: CSVTRANTEAFF. Drawing the rest from reference TRBV29-1 and TRBJ1-1, the complete variable domain is SAVISQKPSRDICQRGTSLTIQCQVDSQVTMMFWYRQQPGQSLTLIATANQGSEATYESGFVIDKFPISRPNLTFSTLTVSNMSPEDSSIYLCSVTRANTEAFFGQGTRLTVV.